A single sample gave rise to the 3 T cell receptor beta chains below, sequenced in a study of neurological immune-mediated disorders (dated by TCRdb to the late 2010s). The library was made by 5' RACE. TCRdb lists the instrument as Illumina HiSeq 2500. In TCRdb, the public reads were trimmed at Q25 with fastp and aligned with MiXCR, with productive beta chains retained. A single entry per CDR3 protein holds the most common genes and DNA from its merged rows. This sample lists under 45,000 distinct CDR3 sequences; 10% to 15% were detected once. 1.3% of the sample is taken by the ten largest. The sample consisted of PBMCs. The receptors were sampled from a female donor in good health.

This clonotype was picked up many times. V and J are TRBV6-5 and TRBJ2-6; D gene uncertain. Germline lookup yields CDR1 MNHEY and CDR2 SVGAGI. CDR3 size: 18 residues. V lost 0 bases, J lost 2 bases, and 14 bases lay in between. The DNA for the CDR3 is TGTGCCAGCAGTTACTCGTCACCCATGAGCGCTGGGGCCAACGTCCTGACTTTC. This encodes CASSYSSPMSAGANVLTF.

As regards this clonotype: This may be a read error, as it is one base from a much larger clone. V usage is TRBV7-9 and J usage is TRBJ1-1; D is perhaps TRBD1 (5 bases). Germline V lookup: CDR1 SEHNR, CDR2 FQNEAQ (reference sequence). This CDR3 comprises 12 residues. The V gene lost 6 bases and the J gene lost 7 bases, with 12 bases spanning the gap. The CDR3 reads CASSQGEVEAFF. The CDR3 coding sequence is TGTGCCAGCAGTCAGGGAGAGGTTGAAGCTTTCTTT.

This clonotype came up many times. The rearrangement links TRBV27 to TRBJ1-1; tentative D call: TRBD1 (6 bases). Trimming cost V 8 bases and J 4 bases, with 14 bases left between them. The CDR3 is 13 amino acids. Germline V lookup: CDR1 MNHEY, CDR2 SMNVEV (reference sequence). CDR3 residues: CASVRIGGTEAFF. The CDR3 coding sequence is TGTGCCAGCGTAAGAATAGGGGGCACTGAAGCTTTCTTT.